This TCR beta chain was captured in a study of blood T cells in healthy people across ages. Study findings and constraints: The authors considered diversity estimates from one million T cells to be underestimates.

PCR was performed a second time for about 6 to 12 cycles using a sample-barcoded 5' primer and a J-beta primer mix. TCRdb recomputed calls from the 5' RACE reads with MiXCR, one row per CDR3 protein. The sample has about 1.7 million distinct CDR3 sequences, approximately 28% seen once; the top ten hold over 7%. A word on this clonotype: The antigen is unknown.

CDR1 and CDR2 from the germline V gene are SGHRS and YFSETQ. V was cut by 3 bases and J by 8 bases, with 17 bases left in between. CDR3 length: 14 residues. Every sample had a minimum of 6 million PBMCs isolated. V and J are TRBV5-1 and TRBJ1-2, with D hard to call. The sample taken for sequencing was blood. The receptor was derived from a woman in her 30s in good health. The CDR3 is CASSWGVGGGGYTF. The CDR3 DNA reads as TGCGCCAGCAGCTGGGGAGTCGGAGGAGGCGGCTACACCTTC. The whole variable domain, remainder taken from reference TRBV5-1 and TRBJ1-2, is KAGVTQTPRYLIKTRGQQVTLSCSPISGHRSVSWYQQTPGQGLQFLFEYFSETQRNKGNFPGRFSGRQFSNSRSEMNVSTLELGDSALYLCASSWGVGGGGYTFGSGTRLTVV.